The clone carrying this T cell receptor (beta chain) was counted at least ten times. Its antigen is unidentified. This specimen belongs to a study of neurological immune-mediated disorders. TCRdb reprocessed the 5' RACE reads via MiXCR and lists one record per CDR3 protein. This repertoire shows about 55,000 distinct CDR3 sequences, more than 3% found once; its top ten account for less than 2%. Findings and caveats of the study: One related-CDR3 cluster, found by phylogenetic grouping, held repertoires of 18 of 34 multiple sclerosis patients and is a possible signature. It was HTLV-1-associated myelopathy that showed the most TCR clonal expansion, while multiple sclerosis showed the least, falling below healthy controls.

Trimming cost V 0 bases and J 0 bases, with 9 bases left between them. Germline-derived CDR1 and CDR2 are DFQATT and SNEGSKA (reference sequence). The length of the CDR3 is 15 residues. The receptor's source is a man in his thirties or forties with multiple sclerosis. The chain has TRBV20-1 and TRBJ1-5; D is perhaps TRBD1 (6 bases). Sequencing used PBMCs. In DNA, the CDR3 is TGCAGTGCTAGAGAAGGGGGTAGTAGCAATCAGCCCCAGCATTTT. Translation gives CSAREGGSSNQPQHF.